This T cell receptor (beta chain) was recovered during a study of human versus mouse CDR3 diversity and MHC coevolution. Study-level information: Samples had between about 5.5 x 10^6 and 1.7 x 10^7 valid reads.

Worth noting for this clone: Its antigen is unknown.

CDR1 is SGHTA and CDR2 is FQGNSA in the germline V gene. The ends were cut back, 5 bases at V and 8 bases at J, with 22 bases in the middle. The CDR3 is 16 amino acids. Repertoires were generated with immunoSEQ multiplex PCR, while TCRdb's copy carries only in-frame clones and drops some. Among about 83,000 clones listed, approximately 90% were seen once. Study-level findings and limits: Human T cells underwent selection on about six different MHC II alleles. Most of the three human donors had the lowest clonal inequality.

The sample consisted of naive CD4+ T cells from blood. Subset given: CD45RO-negative CD62L-positive naive CD4 T cells. This receptor was taken from a person aged 30-70 years in good health. This chain uses TRBV7-2 with TRBJ1-3, with D perhaps TRBD1 (6 bases). CDR3 DNA sequence: TGTGCCAGCAGCGTAATACAGGGCCGGTACACGGACACCATATATTTT. It is translated as CASSVIQGRYTDTIYF.